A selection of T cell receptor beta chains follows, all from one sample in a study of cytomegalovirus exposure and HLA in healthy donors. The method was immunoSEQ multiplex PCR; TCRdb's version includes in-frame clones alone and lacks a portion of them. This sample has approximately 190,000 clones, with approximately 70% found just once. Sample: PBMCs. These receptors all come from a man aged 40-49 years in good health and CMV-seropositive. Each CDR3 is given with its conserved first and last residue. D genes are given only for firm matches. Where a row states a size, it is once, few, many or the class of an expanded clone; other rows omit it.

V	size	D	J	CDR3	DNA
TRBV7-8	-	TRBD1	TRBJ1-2	CASGTRGQGYGYTF	TGTGCCAGCGGCACAAGGGGGCAGGGCTATGGCTACACCTTC
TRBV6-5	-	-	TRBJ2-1	CAISQSSYNEQFF	TGTGCCATCTCACAAAGCTCCTACAATGAGCAGTTCTTC
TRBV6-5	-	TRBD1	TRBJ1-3	CASRPDRVLNTIYF	TGTGCCAGCAGGCCCGACAGGGTCCTTAACACCATATATTTT
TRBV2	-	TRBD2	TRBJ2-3	CASRGRLAGGTDTQYF	TGTGCCAGCAGGGGCCGACTAGCGGGGGGCACAGATACGCAGTATTTT
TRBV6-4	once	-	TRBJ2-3	CASSGTEMSTDTQYF	TGTGCCAGCAGTGGGACAGAGATGAGCACAGATACGCAGTATTTT
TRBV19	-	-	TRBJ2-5	CASSIERAGPQYF	TGTGCCAGTAGTATAGAGAGGGCGGGGCCCCAGTACTTC
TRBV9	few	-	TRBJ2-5	CASSQRQARETQYF	TGTGCCAGCAGCCAAAGACAGGCTAGAGAGACCCAGTACTTC
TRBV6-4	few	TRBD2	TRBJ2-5	CASTPILFAGGRETQYF	TGTGCCAGCACCCCGATCTTATTTGCGGGGGGGCGTGAGACCCAGTACTTC
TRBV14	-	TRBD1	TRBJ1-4	CASSPDRAGEKLFF	TGTGCCAGCAGCCCTGACAGGGCGGGTGAAAAACTGTTTTTT
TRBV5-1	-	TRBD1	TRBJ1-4	CASSLTGGAGEKLFF	TGCGCCAGCAGCCTGACAGGGGGCGCAGGGGAAAAACTGTTTTTT
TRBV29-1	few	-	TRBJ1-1	CSVIRELGLEAFF	TGCAGCGTTATTCGGGAGTTGGGGTTAGAAGCTTTCTTT
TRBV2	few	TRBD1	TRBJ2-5	CASIPDRGQETQYF	TGTGCCAGCATTCCCGACAGGGGCCAAGAGACCCAGTACTTC
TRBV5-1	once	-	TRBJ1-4	CASSLGLSVEKLFF	TGCGCCAGCAGCTTGGGCCTATCGGTCGAAAAACTGTTTTTT
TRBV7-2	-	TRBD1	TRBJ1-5	CASSLGMDRGQPQHF	TGTGCCAGCAGCTTAGGTATGGACAGGGGGCAGCCCCAGCATTTT
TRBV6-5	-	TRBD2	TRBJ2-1	CASSYSWVAGNEQFF	TGTGCCAGCAGTTACTCTTGGGTAGCGGGGAATGAGCAGTTCTTC
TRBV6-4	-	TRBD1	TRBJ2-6	CASSPTGHSGANVLTF	TGTGCCAGCAGCCCGACAGGGCACTCTGGGGCCAACGTCCTGACTTTC
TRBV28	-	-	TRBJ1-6	CASKFDGGAGTPLHF	TGTGCCAGCAAGTTTGACGGGGGGGCTGGGACACCCCTCCACTTT
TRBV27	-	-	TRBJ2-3	CASSLSPADTQYF	TGTGCCAGCAGTTTATCTCCCGCAGATACGCAGTATTTT
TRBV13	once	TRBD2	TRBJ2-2	CASSLVRGGVNTGELFF	TGTGCCAGCAGCTTAGTTCGGGGGGGAGTGAACACCGGGGAGCTGTTTTTT
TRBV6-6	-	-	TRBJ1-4	CASSPGSTNEKLFF	TGTGCCAGCAGTCCAGGGTCTACTAATGAAAAACTGTTTTTT
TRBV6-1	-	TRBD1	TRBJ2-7	CASTEGQTIGYEQYF	TGTGCCAGCACCGAGGGACAGACCATCGGGTACGAGCAGTACTTC
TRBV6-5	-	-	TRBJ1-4	CASSWRVANEKLFF	TGTGCCAGCAGTTGGAGGGTGGCTAATGAAAAACTGTTTTTT
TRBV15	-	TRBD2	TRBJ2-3	CATSRDGLAGNTDTQYF	TGTGCCACCAGCAGGGACGGACTAGCGGGGAACACAGATACGCAGTATTTT
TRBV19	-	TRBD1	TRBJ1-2	CASSRDRSNYGYTF	TGTGCCAGTAGTAGGGACAGGTCTAACTATGGCTACACCTTC
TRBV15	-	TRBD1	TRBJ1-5	CATSTRDRGYQPQHF	TGTGCCACCAGCACCCGGGACAGGGGTTATCAGCCCCAGCATTTT
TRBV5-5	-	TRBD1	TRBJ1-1	CASRSGTDFIEAFF	TGTGCCAGCAGGTCCGGGACAGACTTTATTGAAGCTTTCTTT
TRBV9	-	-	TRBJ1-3	CASSVGGPGNTIYF	TGTGCCAGCAGCGTAGGAGGGCCCGGAAACACCATATATTTT
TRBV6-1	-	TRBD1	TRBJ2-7	CASRYRDSTYEQYF	TGTGCCAGCAGATACCGGGACAGTACCTACGAGCAGTACTTC
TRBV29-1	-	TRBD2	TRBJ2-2	CSVGGGGGSGGELFF	TGCAGCGTTGGGGGAGGCGGGGGATCTGGCGGGGAGCTGTTTTTT
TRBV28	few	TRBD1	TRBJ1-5	CASSQRGQGINQPQHF	TGTGCCAGCAGCCAGAGGGGACAGGGCATCAATCAGCCCCAGCATTTT
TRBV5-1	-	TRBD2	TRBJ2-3	CASSLGLAESTDTQYF	TGCGCCAGCAGCTTGGGACTAGCGGAAAGCACAGATACGCAGTATTTT
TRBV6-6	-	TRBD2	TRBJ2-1	CASIPTVGTSYNEQFF	TGTGCCAGCATCCCTACCGTCGGGACTAGTTACAATGAGCAGTTCTTC
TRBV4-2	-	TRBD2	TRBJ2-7	CASRPIAGKGEQYF	TGTGCCAGCAGACCGATAGCGGGGAAGGGCGAGCAGTACTTC
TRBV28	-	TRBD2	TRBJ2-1	CASRTPRLAGFLWGQFF	TGTGCCAGCAGAACCCCCCGACTAGCGGGGTTTTTATGGGGGCAGTTCTTC
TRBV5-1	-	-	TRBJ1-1	CASSFNRVGEAFF	TGCGCCAGCAGCTTCAACAGGGTCGGTGAAGCTTTCTTT
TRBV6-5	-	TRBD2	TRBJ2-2	CASSVLAGGPGELFF	TGTGCCAGCAGTGTTCTAGCGGGGGGGCCCGGGGAGCTGTTTTTT
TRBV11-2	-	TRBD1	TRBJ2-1	CASSWDSSYNEQFF	TGTGCCAGCAGCTGGGACAGCTCCTACAATGAGCAGTTCTTC
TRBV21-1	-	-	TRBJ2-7	CASSKRGTGPYEQYF	TGTGCCAGCAGCAAAAGGGGGACAGGCCCCTACGAGCAGTACTTC
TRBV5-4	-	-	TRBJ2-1	CASSLIRRDNEQFF	TGTGCCAGCAGCTTGATCAGGAGGGACAATGAGCAGTTCTTC
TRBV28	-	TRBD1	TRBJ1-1	CASSSPGTGGSWNTEAFF	TGTGCCAGCAGTTCTCCAGGGACAGGGGGCAGCTGGAACACTGAAGCTTTCTTT
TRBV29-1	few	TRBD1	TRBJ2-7	CSVGRGIPMVDEQYF	TGCAGCGTTGGCAGGGGGATCCCTATGGTCGACGAGCAGTACTTC
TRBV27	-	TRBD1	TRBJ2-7	CASSATGYRSYEQYF	TGTGCCAGCAGTGCGACAGGGTACCGATCCTACGAGCAGTACTTC
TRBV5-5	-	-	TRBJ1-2	CASSLEQGYGYTF	TGTGCCAGCAGCTTGGAACAGGGATATGGCTACACCTTC
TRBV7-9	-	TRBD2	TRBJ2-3	CASSLTSGPRDTQYF	TGTGCCAGCAGCTTAACTAGCGGGCCCCGAGATACGCAGTATTTT
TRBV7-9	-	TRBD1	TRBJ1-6	CASSSRDRGDSPLHF	TGTGCCAGCAGCTCCCGGGACAGGGGGGATTCACCCCTCCACTTT
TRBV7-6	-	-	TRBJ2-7	CASSLARRGSSYEQYF	TGTGCCAGCAGCTTAGCGAGAAGGGGCAGCTCCTACGAGCAGTACTTC
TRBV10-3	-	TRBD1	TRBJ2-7	CAISDYRGQNEQYF	TGTGCCATCAGTGATTACAGGGGGCAAAACGAGCAGTACTTC
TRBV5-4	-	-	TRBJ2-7	CASSGGPSYEQYF	TGTGCCAGCAGCGGAGGCCCCTCCTACGAGCAGTACTTC
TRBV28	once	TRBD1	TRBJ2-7	CASSFARGQGYEQYF	TGTGCCAGCAGTTTCGCCCGGGGACAGGGCTACGAGCAGTACTTC
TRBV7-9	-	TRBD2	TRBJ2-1	CASSLFAGGPHNEQFF	TGTGCCAGCAGCTTATTTGCGGGGGGGCCTCACAATGAGCAGTTCTTC
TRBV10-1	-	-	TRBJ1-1	CASSEFSGQEAFF	TGCGCCAGCAGTGAATTCAGCGGACAGGAAGCTTTCTTT